Described below is a single TCR beta chain sequence and its context. A second about 7 to 11 cycle PCR used barcoded and J-beta primers. Each cDNA molecule was tagged by a template-switch adaptor that had 12 random nucleotides. TCRdb called the 5' RACE reads again in MiXCR, with one record for every CDR3 protein. The table records about 970,000 distinct CDR3 sequences, approximately 50% of them present only once. This CDR3 contains 21 residues. CDR1 and CDR2 (germline): SGHAT, FQNNGV. The data are from a study of blood T cells in healthy people across ages. This receptor was identified in a woman aged 60-75 years in good health. V is TRBV11-2 and J is TRBJ2-7; 10 positions match TRBD2. The DNA end lines up better with TRBJ2-5; the J call may be wrong. What was sequenced was blood. The CDR3 DNA follows: TGTGCCAGCAGCTTTGATATTTGGCTAGCGGGAGTTCCTAGGGGGGGAGAGACCCAGTACTTC. Translation gives CASSFDIWLAGVPRGGETQYF.